This section outlines one TCR beta chain sequence together with its context. The data were obtained in a study of T-cell reconstitution after alpha-beta-depleted transplantation in children. Germline CDR1 and CDR2: SGHNT and YYREEE (reference sequence). Between the trimmed V and J ends, which lost 1 base and 5 bases, there was a span of 9 bases. This CDR3 comprises 13 residues. Library preparation (for TCRbeta) was performed with unique molecular identifiers. One entry per CDR3 protein results from TCRdb running MiXCR on the PCR reads. The sample carries around 440,000 distinct CDR3 sequences, 15% to 20% recorded once.

Sequencing was performed on PBMCs, mostly from graft donor cells, taken 360 days after TCRalphabeta/CD19-depleted stem cell transplant. The rearrangement uses TRBV5-4 and TRBJ2-5; D unresolved. This TCR derives from a boy younger than two who had a stem cell transplant for Wiskott-Aldrich syndrome, so the T cells may come from the graft donor. CDR3 loop: CASSLKGSETQYF. The DNA of the CDR3 is TGTGCCAGCAGCTTGAAAGGGTCGGAGACCCAGTACTTC.